Listed below are T cell receptor beta chains from one sample, sequenced in a study of Ad26.COV2.S vaccination and SARS-CoV-2 variants. Sequenced by immunoSEQ multiplex PCR; TCRdb stores in-frame clones only, minus some. The repertoire includes hundreds of thousands of clones, about 90% of them detected once, and around 1.7% sits in the top ten. The sequencing used peripheral blood, collected in a trial of Ad26.COV2.S vaccine versus placebo. The origin of the receptors is a person between 18 and 65 years old who received the Ad26.COV2.S COVID-19 vaccine or a placebo. Each CDR3 is given with its conserved first and last residue. Fields, in order: CDR3 protein, CDR3 DNA, J gene, V gene, clone size, D gene. The D gene is left open where the match is weak. Expanded clones are given a class, and other clones once, few, many or no size at all.

CASSSFGPYEQYF | TGCGCCAGCAGCTCCTTTGGCCCGTACGAGCAGTACTTC | TRBJ2-7 | TRBV5-1 | . | .
CASRLAPRANYGYTF | TGTGCAAGTCGCTTAGCGCCAAGGGCTAACTATGGCTACACCTTC | TRBJ1-2 | TRBV12-2 | . | .
CASSQGTNSGNEQFF | TGTGCCAGCAGCCAAGGGACAAACTCAGGGAATGAGCAGTTCTTC | TRBJ2-1 | TRBV11-2 | . | .
CASRPGGSTEAFF | TGTGCCAGCAGACCAGGAGGGAGCACTGAAGCTTTCTTT | TRBJ1-1 | TRBV12-3/TRBV12-4 | . | .
CASSELTQSSNQPQHF | TGTGCCAGCAGTGAATTGACACAGTCTAGCAATCAGCCCCAGCATTTT | TRBJ1-5 | TRBV2 | once | .
CASSEARARVLSTEAFF | TGTGCCAGCAGTGAAGCGAGGGCCCGGGTCCTGAGCACTGAAGCTTTCTTT | TRBJ1-1 | TRBV6-1 | . | .
CASSHTGGLATKNEQFF | TGCGCCAGCAGTCACACGGGGGGACTAGCGACTAAAAATGAGCAGTTCTTC | TRBJ2-1 | TRBV10-1 | . | TRBD2
CAWRGWDRDYGYTF | TGTGCCTGGAGGGGTTGGGATAGGGACTATGGCTACACCTTC | TRBJ1-2 | TRBV30 | . | .
CASSVRDRETYYEQYF | TGTGCCAGCAGTGTCCGGGACAGGGAAACTTACTACGAGCAGTACTTC | TRBJ2-7 | TRBV25-1 | . | TRBD1
CASSLGTAYEQYF | TGTGCCAGCAGCCTGGGGACAGCCTACGAGCAGTACTTC | TRBJ2-7 | TRBV11-2 | . | TRBD1
CASSRRVGYEQYF | TGCGCCAGCAGCAGGAGAGTGGGATACGAGCAGTACTTC | TRBJ2-7 | TRBV10-1 | . | .
CASRYRGSGANVLTF | TGTGCCAGCAGATACAGGGGGTCTGGGGCCAACGTCCTGACTTTC | TRBJ2-6 | TRBV2 | . | TRBD1
CAAGAGNTIYF | TGTGCGGCAGGGGCTGGAAACACCATATATTTT | TRBJ1-3 | TRBV28 | . | .
CASSFHAVVGETQYF | TGTGCCAGCAGCTTTCATGCAGTAGTAGGTGAGACCCAGTACTTC | TRBJ2-5 | TRBV7-2 | . | .
CASSISTLQGELRGYTF | TGTGCCAGTAGTATATCGACATTACAGGGCGAGCTAAGGGGCTACACCTTC | TRBJ1-2 | TRBV19 | . | .
CASSRAAVVSSTDTQYF | TGCGCCAGCAGCCGAGCCGCGGTGGTTTCTAGCACAGATACGCAGTATTTT | TRBJ2-3 | TRBV4-3 | . | .
CASRGGRFQGEDTQYF | TGTGCCAGCAGAGGTGGTCGGTTCCAGGGAGAAGATACGCAGTATTTT | TRBJ2-3 | TRBV5-4 | . | .
CASSPRQEKLFF | TGTGCCAGCAGTCCAAGACAGGAAAAACTGTTTTTT | TRBJ1-4 | TRBV6-5 | . | .
CASSQELGLFGYTF | TGTGCCAGCAGCCAAGAACTTGGGTTGTTTGGCTACACCTTC | TRBJ1-2 | TRBV3-1/TRBV3-2 | . | .
CASSPTQSNSPLHF | TGTGCCAGCAGCCCCACGCAGTCCAATTCACCCCTCCACTTT | TRBJ1-6 | TRBV7-2 | . | .
CASSLGAGLARVSYEQYF | TGTGCCAGCAGCTTAGGGGCGGGACTAGCGAGAGTATCCTACGAGCAGTACTTC | TRBJ2-7 | TRBV11-2 | . | TRBD2
CASSIRGRETQYF | TGTGCCAGTAGTATCAGGGGCCGGGAGACCCAGTACTTC | TRBJ2-5 | TRBV19 | . | .
CASSERSGTGPYNEQFF | TGTGCCAGCAGCGAAAGAAGTGGGACAGGGCCCTACAATGAGCAGTTCTTC | TRBJ2-1 | TRBV3-1/TRBV3-2 | . | TRBD1
CASSLQRKDTQYF | TGTGCCAGCAGCTTACAGCGAAAAGATACGCAGTATTTT | TRBJ2-3 | TRBV5-6 | . | .
CASSLLGQGYEQYF | TGTGCCAGCAGCTTGTTGGGACAGGGATACGAGCAGTACTTC | TRBJ2-7 | TRBV7-8 | . | TRBD1
CSVHRDAEAFF | TGCAGCGTCCATAGGGATGCTGAAGCTTTCTTT | TRBJ1-1 | TRBV29-1 | few | .
CASSFTPTSGGPRETQYF | TGCGCCAGCAGCTTTACCCCGACTAGCGGGGGGCCTCGGGAGACCCAGTACTTC | TRBJ2-5 | TRBV5-1 | . | TRBD2
CASTRGNQPQHF | TGTGCCAGTACCCGGGGGAATCAGCCCCAGCATTTT | TRBJ1-5 | TRBV12-3/TRBV12-4 | . | .